This TCR beta chain originates from a study of cytomegalovirus exposure and HLA in healthy donors (dated by TCRdb to the late 2010s). Regarding the research as a whole: In an earlier analysis of 450 to 750 of the donors, 250 to 350 Gb of sequence data and approximately 100 million unique TCR beta sequences from about 190 million T cells were reported. Class I and class II HLA loci were covered by the typing at four-digit resolution. To study patterns of TCR occurrence, a later analysis re-analyzed previously published TCR beta repertoires from around 670 donors and added high-resolution HLA genotyping. In a later genetic analysis, genome-wide SNP genotypes for 398 of the 666 donors were used, and that subset was treated as a discovery cohort. Four or five DR-DQ haplotypes were handled as single units for association and clustering because linkage in the cohort was strong. A separate validation cohort of roughly 130 different subjects was used in addition to the 666-subject first cohort. Rather than drawing on any new phenotypic data, the later analysis identified candidate immune exposures from TCR beta sequences and the way those sequences occurred across donors. The number of typed donors differed by locus: roughly 629-640 for A, B, C, DRB1 and DQB1; 522 for DQA1; around 610 for DPA1; and 450 to 480 for DPB1. High-throughput TCR immunosequencing, statistical association of individual TCRs with disease status, and machine learning were combined to predict cytomegalovirus infection status. All discovery cohort repertoires had been generated on a single sequencing platform. Donor age, sex, ethnicity and CMV serostatus were collected together with the repertoire data. The study profiled the T cell repertoires of about 640 subjects by immunosequencing and related them to cytomegalovirus serostatus. Among 398 genotyped donors of the cohort, an average of approximately 240,000 unique TCR beta nucleotide sequences was sequenced per donor, of which about 18% were non-productive. An earlier analysis of some 500 of the donors applied high-throughput TCR beta sequencing to assess whether each TCR beta V gene segment acted as functional or pseudogenic. The study was designed to test whether signatures of past pathogen exposure could be identified by cataloging public T cell receptors. The genetic ancestry cluster associated with self-reported Caucasian donors included 81% of the approximately 410 genotyped donors. An early release that covered some 630 HLA-typed donors contained approximately 290 gigabases of sequencing data and around 85 million unique TCR sequences.

Notes on this clone: The antigen it recognizes is unknown. No base-level quality is on record; no much larger clone is a single base apart.

The CDR3 contains 15 residues, cysteine and phenylalanine counted. The only DNA kept is the CDR3, 45 bases in frame from the first base. V and J are trimmed by 5 bases and 10 bases, and the gene matches miss 9 bases of the junction. Sequences MRHNA (CDR1) and SNTAGT (CDR2) are obtained from the germline V gene. The study at large found these results: According to a later analysis, parvovirus B19, influenza, CMV and Epstein-Barr virus appeared linked to several top co-occurrence clusters. When HLA alleles, especially DR and DQ, strongly co-occurred, attributing TCR associations to individual alleles was difficult. A group of highly shared sequence variants was considered likely to be a technical artifact of the sequencing pipeline. Some IMGT-functional V segments, including TRBV6-2 and TRBV6-3, could not be told apart with the 87-base-pair reads, so those segments were excluded. The authors suggested that the approach could potentially be generalized to other disease states and immunological phenotypes. According to a later genetic analysis, donors in an Asian-associated ancestry cluster had fewer N-insertions in productive TCRs than the roughly 670-donor mean. A later analysis found that most CMV-associated TCR beta chains appeared HLA-restricted, with HLA associations seemingly driven largely by CMV exposure. The study gave a list of some 150 TCR beta chains associated with cytomegalovirus. According to a later analysis, TCR association rates differed among HLA loci, with DRB1 alleles showing the most associated TCRs and HLA-C alleles showing the fewest. Only TCR beta chains were sequenced in this cohort, and the absence of alpha or paired-chain data limited detectable features. CMV serostatus was the only immune exposure information available for the cohort. Presence/absence analyses assumed roughly uniform sequencing depth across donors, an assumption that may not hold. Because counts were too low, more than 15 rarely observed V segments, including chromosome 9 orphons, were left out of the earlier analysis of 587 of the donors. Most TCR sequences were observed very rarely across donors, whereas some public TCRs were present in many individuals. A later analysis associated about 18,000 TCR beta sequences with specific HLA alleles at a false discovery rate of 0.05. An association between a missense DCLRE1C variant and V-gene and J-gene trimming of TCR beta chains was found in a later genetic analysis and replicated in an independent cohort. Linkage disequilibrium might explain the correlated functional status among segregating V segments, but an unknown experimental factor could not be ruled out. The classifier was reported to diagnose cytomegalovirus status with high specificity and sensitivity in both the original and validation cohorts. In vitro tests confirmed that a few of the cytomegalovirus-associated TCR beta chains recognize cytomegalovirus antigens. An earlier analysis of several hundred of the donors showed that most TCR beta V segments appeared in productive rearrangements either about 87% or about 30% of the time, which broadly matched IMGT annotations. A further reported finding was that TCR beta sequences accurately predicted the HLA-A and HLA-B alleles for most subjects in the first cohort. In a later analysis, HLA-associated TCR beta chains showed more clonal expansion and lower generation probabilities than non-associated chains that were equally common. HLA typing was unavailable for some donors at each locus, so association tests used only the typed subset.

Library preparation used the immunoSEQ multiplex PCR assay. For the multiplex PCR, a mixture combining 60 forward primers for TCR Vbeta segments and 13 reverse primers for TCR Jbeta segments was used. A multiplex PCR assay on genomic DNA amplified the CDR3 region of rearranged TCR beta genes. On the Illumina HiSeq System, the amplified TCR beta libraries were sequenced as 87-base-pair reads. For the original study's pipeline: In a later analysis, about 80 million unique TCR beta chains were counted across the roughly 670 repertoires, and some 10 million of these chains were shared by at least two donors. To remove PCR and sequencing errors, raw reads were error-corrected and collapsed into unique sequences using a nearest-neighbor algorithm that merged closely related sequences. V, D and J gene segments were assigned by aligning CDR3 sequences to IMGT reference sequences. Each retained sequence needed at least a six-nucleotide match to both a V gene segment and a J gene segment. Rearrangements were called productive when the CDR3 lacked stop codons and stayed in frame with V and J; all others were non-productive. CDR3 was defined by IMGT convention, running from the second conserved V-encoded cysteine to the conserved J-encoded phenylalanine. The earlier analysis of 587 of the donors excluded any sequence lacking an unambiguous match to a single V gene segment. In an earlier analysis of approximately 550 of the donors, V segments were called functional above 56.7% productive rearrangements and were called segregating when the between-donor standard deviation exceeded 5%. A statistical classification framework was developed to diagnose cytomegalovirus status using the catalog of TCR beta chain sequences. A later analysis assigned V and J genes by comparing TCR nucleotide sequences with IMGT/GENE-DB human TR gene sequences. In a later analysis, CDR3 sequences and most-parsimonious VDJ recombination scenarios were assigned using the TCRdist pipeline. In a later analysis, every TCR beta chain was defined by the combination of its CDR3 amino acid sequence and its V-gene family, and reads without a unique V-gene family were dropped. To address suspected cross-contamination and a sequencing artifact, a later analysis removed around 590 highly shared, low-generation-probability nucleotide sequences. In a later analysis, a clonal expansion index for each public chain was calculated from normalized within-repertoire ranks of inferred template counts. In a later analysis, generation probabilities were computed with a VDJ recombination model fitted to out-of-frame rearrangements, and the resulting probabilities were checked against IGoR. A later analysis scored TCR-TCR, TCR-HLA and TCR-CMV co-occurrence with hypergeometric tests, applying a repertoire-size bias correction to TCR pairs. To estimate false discovery rates, a later analysis permuted the HLA or CMV assignments 20 times. In a later analysis, co-occurring TCRs were grouped using DBSCAN, with TCRdist sequence similarity added in when clustering inside HLA-allele-positive subsets. For co-occurrence clustering, repertoires with fewer than 30,000 or more than 120,000 public chains were excluded, along with a handful of repertoires with anomalous nucleotide sharing. TCRdb's version of the immuneACCESS table is confined to in-frame rearrangements and falls short of the full clone set. An unresolved V gene accounts for under half of the shortfall where checked; the remainder is of unknown origin. V, J and clone size are those of that table, while D and trimming were read from the DNA. The sample records 110,000 to 150,000 clones, 79% of which are singletons. About 0.97% of the sample is held by the ten biggest clonotypes.

In total, approximately 610 healthy bone marrow donors made up the cohort. At the time of sampling, every cohort member was nominally healthy, though immune exposures that went unrecorded were likely present. The donor was CMV seronegative and was included in the group of under 450 seronegative cohort members. A peripheral blood sample was provided by each donor, and peripheral blood mononuclear cells were used for TCR beta sequencing. The Qiagen DNeasy Blood Extraction Kit was used to extract genomic DNA from the blood cell samples. The receptor was isolated from a young man in good health and CMV-seronegative. The sequenced sample was PBMCs. The V and J genes are TRBV6-4 and TRBJ2-1; 12 central bases correspond to TRBD2. The CDR3 loop reads CASSFLAGGPREQFF. The nucleotide sequence reads as follows: TGTGCCAGCAGTTTTCTAGCGGGGGGGCCGCGGGAGCAGTTCTTC.